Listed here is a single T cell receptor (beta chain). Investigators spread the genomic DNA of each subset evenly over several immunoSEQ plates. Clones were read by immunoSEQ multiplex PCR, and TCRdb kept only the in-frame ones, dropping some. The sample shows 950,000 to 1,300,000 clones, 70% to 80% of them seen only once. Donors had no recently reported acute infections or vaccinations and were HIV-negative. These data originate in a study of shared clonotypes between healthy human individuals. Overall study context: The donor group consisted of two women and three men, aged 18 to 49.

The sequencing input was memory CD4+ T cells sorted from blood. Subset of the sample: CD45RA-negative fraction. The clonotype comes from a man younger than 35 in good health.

The CDR3 coding sequence is TGTGCCAGCAGCCCCGACAGGGGGCAGATCTACGAGCAGTACTTC. Translated, it gives CASSPDRGQIYEQYF. The V and J genes are TRBV7-2 and TRBJ2-7; TRBD1 agrees at 10 bases. Germline V lookup: CDR1 SGHTA, CDR2 FQGNSA. V was pared by 5 bases and J by 3 bases, with 7 bases of the junction left unmatched. This CDR3 has 15 residues.